This entry features one T cell receptor beta chain sequence. Its antigen is undetermined. Treg sorting used a CD4+CD25+CD127-/low gate. The study's findings and limits: The larger-cohort validation was restricted to a single TCR beta V-J rearrangement rather than whole repertoires.

TCRdb re-derived calls from the 5' RACE reads in MiXCR, one entry per CDR3 protein. The data show roughly 9,100 distinct CDR3 sequences, less than 55% seen once. This clonotype was obtained from a female donor with breast cancer. The source material was Tregs sorted from a lymph node.

CDR3 residues: CASSELDLGYEQYF. For the CDR3, the DNA is TGTGCCAGCAGTGAACTGGACCTGGGCTACGAGCAGTACTTC. V and J are TRBV6-1 and TRBJ2-7; no clear D. The CDR3 extends over 14 amino acids. V lost 2 bases, J lost 3 bases, and 11 bases lay in between. Germline lookup yields CDR1 MNHNS and CDR2 SASEGT.